A single sample gave rise to the 25 T cell receptor beta chains below, sequenced in a study of T cells in Graves' hyperthyroidism and ophthalmopathy. RNA transcripts served as the template for amplifying TCR beta CDR3 regions. First-round RT-PCR targeting the TCR CDR3 was performed with the HTBI primer set. In TCRdb, the multiplex PCR reads were re-called with MiXCR into one record per CDR3 protein. Of about 300,000 distinct CDR3 sequences listed, roughly an eighth are singletons. Sample: blood. These TCRs come from a woman aged 40 to 50 with Graves' hyperthyroidism.

The sample holds a few counts of this clonotype. V is TRBV2 and J is TRBJ2-7; D gene uncertain. CDR1 is SNHLY, CDR2 FYNNEI, per germline. The CDR3 is 13 residues long. Trimming removed 2 bases at V and 2 bases at J, with 7 bases between. The chain's CDR3 is CASSEWPAYEQYF. CDR3 nucleotides: TGTGCCAGCAGTGAATGGCCAGCCTACGAGCAGTACTTC.

This clonotype appeared many times. J is TRBJ1-5 and V is TRBV3-1; D unclear. In germline, CDR1 is LGHDT, CDR2 YNNKEL (reference sequence). V lost 3 bases and J lost 3, with 6 bases in between. The length of the CDR3 is 13 residues. CDR3 DNA: TGTGCCAGCAGCCAGGGGTACAATCAGCCCCAGCATTTT. Its protein is CASSQGYNQPQHF.

This clonotype was seen repeatedly, ten times or more. The chain carries TRBV2 and TRBJ2-6; 7 bases map to TRBD1. V shed 9 bases, J shed 0 bases, and the junction held 11 bases outside the gene matches. The CDR3 is 17 residues long. Germline V gives CDR1 SNHLY, CDR2 FYNNEI. In nucleotides, the CDR3 is TGTGCCAGGCAGGGGAGACAGGGCGCCTCTGGGGCCAACGTCCTGACTTTC. Translation gives CARQGRQGASGANVLTF.

This clonotype showed up many times. The V gene is TRBV7-9, the J gene TRBJ1-2, with D perhaps matching TRBD1 (6 bases). There are 20 residues in the CDR3. Per the germline V gene, CDR1 is SEHNR and CDR2 is FQNEAQ (reference sequence). The germline V and J ends were trimmed by 5 bases and 2 bases, with 30 bases remaining between them. CDR3 loop: CASSPRPAPGRDTPNYGYTF. CDR3 DNA sequence: TGTGCCAGCAGCCCAAGACCGGCTCCGGGACGGGACACTCCCAACTATGGCTACACCTTC.

This clonotype was observed at least ten times. This sequence joins TRBV29-1 and TRBJ2-2; weak D call: TRBD1 (5 bases). Looked up from germline, CDR1 is SQVTM and CDR2 is ANQGSEA. Deletions cut 6 bases from V and 2 bases from J, with 13 bases between. CDR3 length equals 14 residues. The CDR3 DNA is TGCAGCGTAGCATACAGGAGAAACACCGGGGAGCTGTTTTTT. Protein product: CSVAYRRNTGELFF.

This clonotype was counted at least ten times. The chain uses TRBV20-1 and TRBJ2-7, with 7 nucleotides matching TRBD1. Germline CDR1 and CDR2: DFQATT and SNEGSKA (reference sequence). The CDR3 loop spans 14 amino acids. Trimming cost V 5 bases and J 1 base; bases outside gene matches: 8. The CDR3 region has the DNA TGCAGTGCTGAAACAGGGGACCCATCCTACGAGCAGTACTTC. Protein sequence: CSAETGDPSYEQYF.

This clonotype was picked up many times. The V gene is TRBV2, the J gene TRBJ1-4, with a weak D call TRBD1 (5 bases). The CDR3 totals 14 residues. The germline gives CDR1 SNHLY, CDR2 FYNNEI. V was shortened by 4 bases and J by 3 bases, with 9 bases between the two germline ends. CDR3 in amino acids: CASSGGRSNEKLFF. The CDR3 DNA reads TGTGCCAGCAGTGGGGGCAGATCTAATGAAAAACTGTTTTTT.

Regarding this clonotype: A much larger clonotype is one base distant, so this may be a read error. V usage is TRBV30 and J usage is TRBJ1-2; possible D gene TRBD1, 6 bases. Germline CDR1 is GTSNPN and CDR2 is SVGIG (reference sequence). This CDR3 is 15 amino acids long. CDR3 sequence (DNA): TGTGCCTGGAGTCCCGGGACATACACTAACTATGGCCACACCTTC. Its protein product is CAWSPGTYTNYGHTF.

The chain combines TRBV5-6 with TRBJ2-2; D might be TRBD1 (5 bases). This CDR3 has 13 residues. Trimming took off 6 bases at V and 7 bases at J, with 13 bases between the two ends. Germline CDR1 and CDR2: SGHDT and YYEEEE. DNA for the CDR3: TGTGCCAGCACCGTTGACAGACTCGGGGAGCTGTTTTTT. It encodes CASTVDRLGELFF.

This clonotype was seen more than once but under ten times. The chain couples TRBV18 to TRBJ1-2; TRBD1 might be the D (6 bases). CDR3 length: 16 amino acids. V lost 0 bases and J 5 bases, leaving 16 bases between the germline ends. CDR1 KGHSH and CDR2 LQKENI come from the germline V gene. The CDR3 DNA reads as TGTGCCAGCTCACCACCTGTAGGGACAACTCAGTATGGCTACACCTTC. This gives the protein CASSPPVGTTQYGYTF.

The gene calls are TRBV12-5 and TRBJ2-7; D unclear. V gave up 5 bases and J gave up 4 bases, with 6 bases separating them. Germline assignment: CDR1 LGHNT and CDR2 FRNRAP. The CDR3 has 11 amino acids. Here the CDR3 reads CASGARYEQYF. The CDR3, as DNA: TGTGCTAGTGGTGCCCGTTACGAGCAGTACTTC.

Many counts were recorded for this clonotype. The chain employs TRBV20-1 and TRBJ2-7, with D possibly being TRBD2 (6 bases). V shed 3 bases and J shed 0 bases, with 12 bases lying between them. The CDR3 has 14 amino acids. Looked up from germline, CDR1 is DFQATT and CDR2 is SNEGSKA (reference sequence). CDR3 nucleotides: TGCAGTGCTAGTCCGGCGGGATCCTCCTACGAGCAGTACTTC. It encodes CSASPAGSSYEQYF.

This clonotype has a count of ten or more. The V call is TRBV2, the J call TRBJ2-3; 10 bases match TRBD1. This CDR3 has 14 amino acids. Trimming removed 6 bases from V and 4 bases from J; junction bases left unmatched: 4. Germline assignment: CDR1 SNHLY and CDR2 FYNNEI. CDR3 in amino acids: CASSRDRGPDTQYF. In DNA form, the CDR3 reads TGTGCCAGCAGCCGGGACAGGGGACCAGATACGCAGTATTTT.

There are many counts of this clonotype. The V and J genes are TRBV13 and TRBJ2-7; TRBD2 aligns across 7 bases. Germline V gene lookup returns CDR1 PRHDT and CDR2 FYEKMQ (reference sequence). The J segment lost 6 bases and the V segment lost 2 bases, leaving 4 bases of the junction unmatched. The length of the CDR3 is 13 residues. As DNA, the CDR3 is TGTGCCAGCAGCTTACCCGGGACTACCGAGCAGTACTTC. It specifies CASSLPGTTEQYF.

This clonotype was recorded at least ten times. This chain links TRBV30 with TRBJ2-2; D is uncertain. The germline gives CDR1 GTSNPN, CDR2 SVGIG (reference sequence). Trimming took off 0 bases at V and 14 bases at J, with 13 bases between the two ends. The CDR3 is 12 amino acids. In DNA, the CDR3 is TGTGCCTGGAGTGTACGGGCTGAGGAACTGTTTTTT. Its protein is CAWSVRAEELFF. Looking up the rest from reference TRBV30 and TRBJ2-2 gives the full variable domain: SQTIHQWPATLVQPVGSPLSLECTVEGTSNPNLYWYRQAAGRGLQLLFYSVGIGQISSEVPQNLSASRPQDRQFILSSKKLLLSDSGFYLCAWSVRAEELFFGEGSRLTVL.

The sample holds many counts of this clonotype. The V and J genes are TRBV7-9 and TRBJ2-7; possibly TRBD2 for D (6 bases). The ends were cut back, 5 bases at V and 3 bases at J, with 17 bases in the middle. This CDR3 comprises 15 residues. Germline V lookup: CDR1 SEHNR, CDR2 FQNEAQ (reference sequence). The DNA of the CDR3 is TGTGCCAGCAGCCCCACGCGGGCTAGCGACTACGAGCAGTACTTC. This codes for CASSPTRASDYEQYF.

This clonotype was seen a few times. The chain employs TRBV6-1 and TRBJ2-3, with TRBD1 identical over 8 bases. The CDR3 is made up of 13 amino acids. Germline CDR1 MNHNS, CDR2 SASEGT. With V trimmed by 10 bases and J by 5 bases, 8 bases remained unmatched. Written as DNA, the CDR3 is TGTGCCAATTCGGACAGGGCCGGAGATACGCAGTATTTT. Amino acids: CANSDRAGDTQYF.

This clonotype has a handful of counts. The CDR3 DNA is TGCGCCAGCAGCGGAAGGGGGCCAGGGACCTATGGCTACACCTTC. Its protein product is CASSGRGPGTYGYTF. The gene calls are TRBV5-1 and TRBJ1-2, with TRBD1 matching 7 bases. With 4 bases clipped from V and 4 bases from J, the junction kept 10 bases outside the gene matches. This CDR3 has 15 residues. Looked up from germline, CDR1 is SGHRS and CDR2 is YFSETQ.

This clonotype was picked up many times. The chain combines TRBV11-3 with TRBJ2-2; 10 nucleotides align to TRBD2. This CDR3 region has 16 residues. Trimming took 5 bases from V and 4 from J; bases not matched to a gene: 7. Germline lookup yields CDR1 SGHNT and CDR2 YENEEA. CDR3 protein: CASSHSSGRGTGELFF. The CDR3 DNA follows: TGTGCCAGCAGCCACTCTAGCGGGAGAGGCACCGGGGAGCTGTTTTTT.

In this sample, this clonotype turned up many times. The J gene is TRBJ2-7, the V gene TRBV20-1, with D perhaps TRBD1 (6 bases). Trimming removed 5 bases from V and 4 bases from J, with 18 bases in between. The germline gives CDR1 DFQATT, CDR2 SNEGSKA (reference sequence). The CDR3 spans 14 residues. CDR3 bases: TGCAGTGCTTTACCTAACTCCAGGGGTTACGAGCAGTACTTC. As protein: CSALPNSRGYEQYF.

This clonotype occurred a few times. J is TRBJ2-7 and V is TRBV7-2, with TRBD1 as a possible D gene (5 bases). CDR1 and CDR2 (germline): SGHTA, FQGNSA. Trimming cost V 5 bases and J 2 bases, with 19 bases left between them. The CDR3 is 16 amino acids. The CDR3 reads CASSLPRQSLTYEQYF. CDR3 in DNA: TGTGCCAGCAGCCTTCCTCGACAGAGCCTGACCTACGAGCAGTACTTC.

The table lists this clonotype with many counts. The J gene is TRBJ2-2, the V gene TRBV11-1, with D perhaps matching TRBD1 (6 bases). V shed 5 bases and J shed 4 bases, with 14 bases lying between them. The V gene's germline CDR1 is SGHAT and CDR2 FQDESV (reference sequence). The CDR3 totals 15 residues. The CDR3 DNA follows: TGTGCCAGCAGCCCGTATCAGGGGAGCACCGGGGAGCTGTTTTTT. Protein: CASSPYQGSTGELFF.

This clonotype occurred many times. The chain joins TRBV11-3 to TRBJ1-2; 9 bases match TRBD1. The J segment lost 2 bases and the V segment lost 5 bases, leaving 12 bases of the junction unmatched. CDR3 size: 17 residues. CDR1 and CDR2 (germline): SGHNT, YENEEA. CDR3 sequence: CASSPRRRTGENYGYTF. For the CDR3, the DNA is TGTGCCAGCAGCCCCCGCCGGCGGACAGGGGAGAACTATGGCTACACCTTC.

V gene TRBV6-1 combines with J gene TRBJ1-1; maybe TRBD1 (6 bases). The CDR3 is made up of 14 amino acids. V was trimmed by 6 bases and J by 0 bases, leaving 11 bases between them. Germline lookup yields CDR1 MNHNS and CDR2 SASEGT. CDR3 residues: CASSWDNLNTEAFF. CDR3 nucleotides: TGTGCCAGCAGCTGGGACAACCTGAACACTGAAGCTTTCTTT.

This clonotype showed up just a few times. V is TRBV11-2 and J is TRBJ2-7; TRBD2 might be the D (7 bases). V lost 0 bases, J lost 1 base, and 10 bases lay in between. Germline CDR1 reads SGHAT; CDR2 reads FQNNGV. This CDR3 has 15 residues. Here the CDR3 reads CASSLEGGGSYEQYF. DNA of the CDR3: TGTGCCAGCAGCTTAGAAGGGGGAGGGTCCTACGAGCAGTACTTC.